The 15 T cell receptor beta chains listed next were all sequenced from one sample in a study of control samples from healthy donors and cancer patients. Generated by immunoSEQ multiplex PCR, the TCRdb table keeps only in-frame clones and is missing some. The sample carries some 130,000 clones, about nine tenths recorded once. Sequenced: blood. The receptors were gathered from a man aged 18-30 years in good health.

In nucleotides, the CDR3 is TGCGCCAGCAGCTTGGAAATAGCGGGGGTAGCAGATACGCAGTATTTT. Its protein is CASSLEIAGVADTQYF. V is TRBV5-1 and J is TRBJ2-3, with 9 positions matching TRBD2. The CDR3 totals 16 residues. The V gene end was trimmed by 0 bases and the J gene end by 4 bases; junction bases not matched to a gene: 6. In germline, CDR1 is SGHRS, CDR2 YFSETQ.

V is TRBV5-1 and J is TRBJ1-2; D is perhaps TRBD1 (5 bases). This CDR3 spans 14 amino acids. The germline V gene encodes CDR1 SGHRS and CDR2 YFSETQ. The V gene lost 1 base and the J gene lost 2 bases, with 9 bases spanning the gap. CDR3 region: CASSLSAGNYGYTF. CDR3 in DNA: TGCGCCAGCAGCTTGTCAGCAGGGAACTATGGCTACACCTTC.

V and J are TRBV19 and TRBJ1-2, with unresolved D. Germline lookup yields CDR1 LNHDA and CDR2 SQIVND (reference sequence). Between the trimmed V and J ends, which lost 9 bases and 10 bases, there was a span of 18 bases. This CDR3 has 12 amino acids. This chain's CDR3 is CASNRPAGDYTF. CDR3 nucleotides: TGTGCCAGCAACCGACCCGCCGGGGACTACACCTTC.

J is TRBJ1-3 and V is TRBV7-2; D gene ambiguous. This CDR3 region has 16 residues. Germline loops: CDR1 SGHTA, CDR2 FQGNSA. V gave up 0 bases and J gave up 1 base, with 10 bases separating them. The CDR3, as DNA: TGTGCCAGCAGCTTAGCCGGATCGGTTTCTGGAAACACCATATATTTT. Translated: CASSLAGSVSGNTIYF.

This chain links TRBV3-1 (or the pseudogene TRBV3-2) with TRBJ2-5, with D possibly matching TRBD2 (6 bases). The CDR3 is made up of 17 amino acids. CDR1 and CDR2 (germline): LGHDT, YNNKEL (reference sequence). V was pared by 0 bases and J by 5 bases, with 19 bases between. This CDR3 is CASSQDLVIRAGETQYF. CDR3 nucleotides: TGTGCCAGCAGCCAAGACCTCGTGATAAGGGCGGGGGAGACCCAGTACTTC.

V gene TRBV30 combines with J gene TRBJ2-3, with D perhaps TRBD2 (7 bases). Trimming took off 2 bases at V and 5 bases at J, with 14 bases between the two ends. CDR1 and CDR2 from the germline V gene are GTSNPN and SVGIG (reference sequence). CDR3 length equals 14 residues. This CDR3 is CAWSSRGAEDTQYF. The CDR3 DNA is TGTGCCTGGAGTTCTCGGGGGGCTGAAGATACGCAGTATTTT.

The CDR3 DNA follows: TGTGCCAGCAGCTTAGAGGCACGTTCGACGGAGCTGTTTTTT. It specifies CASSLEARSTELFF. The chain links TRBV7-9 to TRBJ2-2; D uncertain. V was pared by 1 base and J by 10 bases, with 13 bases between. The CDR3 is 14 residues long. The V gene's germline CDR1 is SEHNR and CDR2 FQNEAQ (reference sequence).

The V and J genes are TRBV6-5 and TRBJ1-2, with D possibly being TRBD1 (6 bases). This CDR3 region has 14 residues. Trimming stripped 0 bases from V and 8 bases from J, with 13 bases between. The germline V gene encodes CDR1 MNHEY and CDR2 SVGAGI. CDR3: CASSYSGGGNGYTF. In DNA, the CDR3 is TGTGCCAGCAGTTACTCGGGTGGGGGCAACGGCTACACCTTC.

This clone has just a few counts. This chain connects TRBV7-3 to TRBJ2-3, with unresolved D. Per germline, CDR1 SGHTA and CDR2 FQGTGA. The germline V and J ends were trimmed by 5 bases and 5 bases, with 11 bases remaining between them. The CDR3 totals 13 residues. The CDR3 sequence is CASSALVGDTQYF. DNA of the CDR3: TGTGCCAGCAGCGCTCTGGTTGGAGATACGCAGTATTTT. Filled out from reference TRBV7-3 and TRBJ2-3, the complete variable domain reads GAGVSQTPSNKVTEKGKYVELRCDPISGHTALYWYRQSLGQGPEFLIYFQGTGAADDSGLPNDRFFAVRPEGSVSTLKIQRTERGDSAVYLCASSALVGDTQYFGPGTRLTVL.

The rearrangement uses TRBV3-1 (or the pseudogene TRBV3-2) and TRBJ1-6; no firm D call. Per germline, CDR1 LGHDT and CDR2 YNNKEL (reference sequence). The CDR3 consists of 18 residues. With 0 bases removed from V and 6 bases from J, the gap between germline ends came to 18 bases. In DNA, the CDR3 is TGTGCCAGCAGCCAAGACCCCCCGAGGGTACTTGGTAATTCACCCCTCCACTTT. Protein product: CASSQDPPRVLGNSPLHF.

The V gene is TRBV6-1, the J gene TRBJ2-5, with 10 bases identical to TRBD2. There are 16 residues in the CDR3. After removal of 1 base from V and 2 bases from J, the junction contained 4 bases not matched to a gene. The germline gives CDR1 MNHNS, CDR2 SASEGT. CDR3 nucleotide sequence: TGTGCCAGCAGTGAAGTATTAGCGGGGGGTCAAGAGACCCAGTACTTC. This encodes CASSEVLAGGQETQYF.

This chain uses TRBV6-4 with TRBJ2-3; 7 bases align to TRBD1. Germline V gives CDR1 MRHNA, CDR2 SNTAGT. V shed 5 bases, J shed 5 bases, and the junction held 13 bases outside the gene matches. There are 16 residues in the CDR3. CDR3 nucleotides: TGTGCCAGCAGTCCAGACATCGACAGGGTGAAAGATACGCAGTATTTT. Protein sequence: CASSPDIDRVKDTQYF.

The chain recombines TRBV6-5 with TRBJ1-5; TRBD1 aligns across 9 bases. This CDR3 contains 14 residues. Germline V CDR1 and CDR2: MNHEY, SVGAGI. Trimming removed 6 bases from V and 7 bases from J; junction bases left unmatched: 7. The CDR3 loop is CASSSQGAGQPQHF. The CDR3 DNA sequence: TGTGCCAGCAGCTCACAGGGGGCGGGGCAGCCCCAGCATTTT.

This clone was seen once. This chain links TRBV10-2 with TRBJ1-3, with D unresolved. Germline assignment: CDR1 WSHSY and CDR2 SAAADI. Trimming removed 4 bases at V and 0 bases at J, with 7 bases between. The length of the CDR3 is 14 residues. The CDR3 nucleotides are TGCGCCAGCAGTGGGGGTTTCTCTGGAAACACCATATATTTT. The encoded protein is CASSGGFSGNTIYF.

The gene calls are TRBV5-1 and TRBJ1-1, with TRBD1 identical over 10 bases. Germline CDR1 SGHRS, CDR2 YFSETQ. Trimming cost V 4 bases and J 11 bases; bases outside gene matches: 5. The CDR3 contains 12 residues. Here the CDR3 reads CASSLGQGLAFF. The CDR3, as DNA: TGCGCCAGCAGCCTGGGACAGGGGCTCGCTTTCTTT.